This T cell receptor beta chain was documented in a study of T cell changes during pregnancy in multiple sclerosis. Libraries were prepared by immunoSEQ multiplex PCR; TCRdb keeps only in-frame clonotypes and omits some of them. The sample shows fewer than 45,000 clones, approximately 94% of them seen only once. The germline V and J ends were trimmed by 5 bases and 1 base, with 11 bases remaining between them. Germline V CDR1 and CDR2: SEHNR, FQNEAQ (reference sequence). The length of the CDR3 is 14 residues. The material was CD4+ T cells from peripheral blood mononuclear cells, obtained in the third trimester of pregnancy. This sequence originates from a female donor with multiple sclerosis, enrolled in a pregnancy study. The chain uses TRBV7-9 and TRBJ1-1; the D gene is possibly TRBD1 (5 bases). This CDR3 is CASSPIQGNTEAFF. As DNA, the CDR3 is TGTGCCAGCAGCCCTATCCAGGGGAACACTGAAGCTTTCTTT.